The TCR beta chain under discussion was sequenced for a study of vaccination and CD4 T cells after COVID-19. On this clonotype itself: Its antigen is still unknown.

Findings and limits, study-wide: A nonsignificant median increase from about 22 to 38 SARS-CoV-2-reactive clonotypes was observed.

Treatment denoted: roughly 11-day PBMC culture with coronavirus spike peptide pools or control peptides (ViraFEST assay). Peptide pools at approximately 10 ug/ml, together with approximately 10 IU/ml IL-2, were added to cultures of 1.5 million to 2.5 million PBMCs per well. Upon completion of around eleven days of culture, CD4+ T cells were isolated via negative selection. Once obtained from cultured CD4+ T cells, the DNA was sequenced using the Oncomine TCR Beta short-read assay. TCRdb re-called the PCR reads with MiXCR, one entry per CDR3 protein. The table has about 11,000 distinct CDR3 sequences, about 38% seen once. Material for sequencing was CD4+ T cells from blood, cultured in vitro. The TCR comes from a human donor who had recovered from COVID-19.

The CDR3 spells CASSLSNANTGELFF. The CDR3 coding sequence is TGTGCCAGCAGTCTCTCCAACGCCAACACCGGGGAGCTGTTTTTT. The chain combines TRBV7-3 with TRBJ2-2, with D unclear. The CDR3 totals 15 residues. Trimming pared 6 bases from V and 2 bases from J, leaving 13 bases between. CDR1 is SGHTA and CDR2 is FQGTGA in the germline V gene.